The 24 T cell receptor beta chains given below trace back to one sample, sequenced in a study of cytomegalovirus exposure and HLA in healthy donors. Method: immunoSEQ multiplex PCR; TCRdb's copy keeps in-frame clones and lacks some. This sample has about 250,000 clones, with roughly 90% found just once. Sequencing was done on a sample of PBMCs. These receptors were taken from a man between 18 and 35 years old in good health and CMV-seropositive.

V and J are TRBV28 and TRBJ1-4; 9 bases line up with TRBD1. V shed 1 base, J shed 8 bases, and the junction held 8 bases outside the gene matches. Germline loops: CDR1 MDHEN, CDR2 SYDVKM. The CDR3 sequence is 16 residues long. CDR3 coding DNA: TGTGCCAGCAGTTTATACTTACAGGGGGCGGGCGAAAAACTGTTTTTT. Translating it yields CASSLYLQGAGEKLFF.

The table lists this clone with a count of one. The chain has TRBV30 and TRBJ1-2; D not resolved. V shed 3 bases and J shed 2 bases, with 16 bases lying between them. The CDR3 is 15 amino acids. Germline V CDR1 and CDR2: GTSNPN, SVGIG (reference sequence). Written as DNA, the CDR3 is TGTGCCTGGAGCGCTCCAAGGGTCCAAAACTATGGCTACACCTTC. Amino acids: CAWSAPRVQNYGYTF.

This rearrangement joins TRBV2 to TRBJ2-5; 13 bases are a match to TRBD2. Per the germline V gene, CDR1 is SNHLY and CDR2 is FYNNEI. The CDR3 is 14 amino acids. J gave up 6 bases and V 6 bases, and 4 bases lay outside the gene matches. In DNA, the CDR3 is TGTGCCAGCAGCCGGACTAGCGGGAGACAGACCCAGTACTTC. This gives the protein CASSRTSGRQTQYF.

The chain employs TRBV5-1 and TRBJ1-1, with TRBD1 matching 7 bases. Germline V CDR1 and CDR2: SGHRS, YFSETQ. V shed 4 bases and J 1 base; nucleotides not matched to a gene: 4. The CDR3 is 14 residues long. The CDR3: CASSMGQQNTEAFF. The CDR3 DNA reads as TGCGCCAGCAGCATGGGACAGCAGAACACTGAAGCTTTCTTT.

This clone was seen just once. The chain has TRBV5-6 and TRBJ2-7; D gene ambiguous. The CDR3 runs to 14 residues. The V end lost 2 bases, the J end lost 0 bases, and 9 bases lay between the germline ends. Germline V gives CDR1 SGHDT, CDR2 YYEEEE. DNA of the CDR3: TGTGCCAGCAGCTTAGAACCTGGCTCCTACGAGCAGTACTTC. It specifies CASSLEPGSYEQYF.

This clone was seen a handful of times. This chain uses TRBV11-3 with TRBJ2-7; D remains unclear. Germline V gives CDR1 SGHNT, CDR2 YENEEA. V lost 2 bases and J 3 bases, leaving 8 bases between the germline ends. This CDR3 has 13 residues. The CDR3 region has the DNA TGTGCCAGCAGCTTAAAGGCAGGCTACGAGCAGTACTTC. Its protein is CASSLKAGYEQYF.

The chain recombines TRBV5-1 with TRBJ2-2, with 8 bases that match TRBD2. The V gene end was trimmed by 4 bases and the J gene end by 6 bases; junction bases not matched to a gene: 11. CDR1 SGHRS and CDR2 YFSETQ come from the germline V gene. The CDR3 is 16 amino acids. The CDR3 nucleotides read TGCGCCAGCAGCGGAGCGGGAGTCGTTGTCGCCGGGGAGCTGTTTTTT. It specifies CASSGAGVVVAGELFF.

This clone was detected a few times. This rearrangement joins TRBV15 to TRBJ2-7; possibly TRBD1 for D (5 bases). V was clipped by 0 bases and J by 7 bases, with 7 bases between them. Germline V gene sequence: CDR1 LNHNV, CDR2 YYDKDF (reference sequence). The CDR3 runs to 12 residues. In DNA form, the CDR3 reads TGTGCCACCAGCAGAGATTCAGGGGAGCAGTACTTC. Protein: CATSRDSGEQYF.

The CDR3 coding sequence is TGTGCCAGCAGCGGACGGAGAGAGCAGTACTTC. It specifies CASSGRREQYF. This chain joins TRBV11-2 and TRBJ2-7, with D hard to call. Germline V CDR1 and CDR2: SGHAT, FQNNGV. The CDR3 has 11 residues. Trimming shortened V by 5 bases and J by 7 bases, and 9 bases separated the two germline ends.

This clone occurred many times. The rearrangement joins TRBV2 to TRBJ1-1; TRBD1 matches at 9 bases. The CDR3 spans 14 residues. The germline V gene encodes CDR1 SNHLY and CDR2 FYNNEI. V shed 6 bases, J shed 4 bases, and the junction held 6 bases outside the gene matches. The DNA of the CDR3 is TGTGCCAGCAGCCAACAGGGGGCGAGCACTGAAGCTTTCTTT. This encodes CASSQQGASTEAFF.

The chain has TRBV7-9 and TRBJ1-5; 8 bases line up with TRBD1. From germline, CDR1 is SEHNR and CDR2 FQNEAQ (reference sequence). After removal of 6 bases from V and 2 bases from J, the junction contained 12 bases not matched to a gene. CDR3 size: 17 residues. DNA of the CDR3: TGTGCCAGCAGTCATCCTTCAGGGACAGGAGGCAATCAGCCCCAGCATTTT. It specifies CASSHPSGTGGNQPQHF. The full variable domain, completed using reference TRBV7-9 and TRBJ1-5, is DTGVSQNPRHKITKRGQNVTFRCDPISEHNRLYWYRQTLGQGPEFLTYFQNEAQLEKSRLLSDRFSAERPKGSFSTLEIQRTEQGDSAMYLCASSHPSGTGGNQPQHFGDGTRLSIL.

DNA of the CDR3: TGTGCCAGCAGCTTAGGTGGGCACAGGGGAGCCTATGGCTACACCTTC. The encoded protein is CASSLGGHRGAYGYTF. The chain couples TRBV11-2 to TRBJ1-2, with TRBD1 identical over 7 bases. The CDR3 is 16 amino acids. Germline-derived CDR1 and CDR2 are SGHAT and FQNNGV. J gave up 4 bases and V 1 base, and 9 bases lay outside the gene matches.

The genes are TRBV4-1 and TRBJ2-7; 10 bases map to TRBD2. The trim removed 1 base at V and 6 bases at J, leaving 12 bases unmatched. This CDR3 is built from 17 residues. Looked up from germline, CDR1 is MGHRA and CDR2 is YSYEKL. The CDR3 DNA reads as TGCGCCAGCAGCCAAGTCGCGGGGCTAGCGGGAGCCAGCGAGCAGTACTTC. Translation gives CASSQVAGLAGASEQYF.

The V call is TRBV19, the J call TRBJ2-1; 7 bases agree with TRBD2. V lost 3 bases, J lost 1 base, and 12 bases stayed unmatched. Germline assignment: CDR1 LNHDA and CDR2 SQIVND (reference sequence). The length of the CDR3 is 18 residues. This CDR3 is CASSIGSGDYPSYNEQFF. The CDR3 nucleotides read TGTGCCAGTAGTATTGGGAGTGGGGACTACCCGTCCTACAATGAGCAGTTCTTC.

The chain carries TRBV2 and TRBJ1-2; no clear D. Trimming took 2 bases from V and 4 from J, leaving 14 bases between them. The CDR3 consists of 15 residues. CDR1 SNHLY and CDR2 FYNNEI come from the germline V gene. CDR3 amino acids: CASSERAGASYGYTF. CDR3 coding DNA: TGTGCCAGCAGTGAAAGGGCAGGCGCGTCCTATGGCTACACCTTC.

The rearrangement joins TRBV6-1 to TRBJ2-7; the match to TRBD1 covers 9 bases. The CDR3 length is 15 residues. J lost 3 bases, V lost 3 bases, and 6 bases had no gene match. Germline V gene lookup returns CDR1 MNHNS and CDR2 SASEGT. The chain's CDR3 is CASSDTGGLGYEQYF. The CDR3 nucleotides are TGTGCCAGCAGTGACACAGGGGGCCTCGGCTACGAGCAGTACTTC.

The chain uses TRBV7-6 and TRBJ1-4; D is ambiguous. CDR1 is SGHVS, CDR2 FNYEAQ, per germline. This CDR3 region has 13 residues. V lost 8 bases and J lost 5, with 12 bases in between. In nucleotides, the CDR3 is TGTGCCAGCGGGGAGGTACTAAATGAAAAACTGTTTTTT. Amino acids: CASGEVLNEKLFF. The full variable domain, its missing parts supplied by reference TRBV7-6 and TRBJ1-4, is GAGVSQSPRYKVTKRGQDVALRCDPISGHVSLYWYRQALGQGPEFLTYFNYEAQQDKSGLPNDRFSAERPEGSISTLTIQRTEQRDSAMYRCASGEVLNEKLFFGSGTQLSVL.

This chain joins TRBV15 and TRBJ2-7; perhaps TRBD2 as D (5 bases). V was clipped by 3 bases and J by 2 bases, with 17 bases between them. The CDR3 extends over 16 amino acids. CDR1 is LNHNV and CDR2 is YYDKDF in the germline V gene (reference sequence). The CDR3: CATSSDIATTTYEQYF. The CDR3, as DNA: TGTGCCACCAGCAGCGACATTGCGACTACTACCTACGAGCAGTACTTC.

V gene TRBV9 combines with J gene TRBJ2-7; D may be TRBD1 or TRBD2 (6 bases each). In germline, CDR1 is SGDLS, CDR2 YYNGEE. The CDR3 runs 15 residues. The ends were cut back, 3 bases at V and 3 bases at J, with 16 bases in the middle. CDR3 DNA: TGTGCCAGCAGCGCCCGCCCGGGGGCCCTCTACGAGCAGTACTTC. It translates to CASSARPGALYEQYF.

This clone was counted a few times. The gene calls are TRBV5-1 and TRBJ1-2; no reliable D call. CDR1 and CDR2 (germline): SGHRS, YFSETQ. The CDR3 is made up of 14 amino acids. V gave up 0 bases and J gave up 0 bases, with 6 bases separating them. For the CDR3, the DNA is TGCGCCAGCAGCTTGGACACTCCTAACTATGGCTACACCTTC. It is translated as CASSLDTPNYGYTF.

The chain couples TRBV6-5 to TRBJ1-2, with D hard to call. Germline CDR1 and CDR2: MNHEY and SVGAGI. The CDR3 contains 15 residues. Trimming took 0 bases from V and 4 from J, leaving 12 bases between them. In DNA form, the CDR3 reads TGTGCCAGCAGTTACTCGGCAGTTCACGGCTATGGCTACACCTTC. Translating it yields CASSYSAVHGYGYTF.

The chain combines TRBV15 with TRBJ2-5; 8 nucleotides agree with TRBD1. The V gene's germline CDR1 is LNHNV and CDR2 YYDKDF (reference sequence). J gave up 1 base and V 5 bases, and 15 bases lay outside the gene matches. The CDR3 length is 18 residues. The CDR3 sequence is CATSGALPGQAIQETQYF. Here the CDR3 DNA reads TGTGCCACCAGCGGAGCCCTTCCGGGACAGGCGATCCAAGAGACCCAGTACTTC.

The chain is built from TRBV27 and TRBJ2-7; D is perhaps TRBD1 (5 bases). Between the trimmed V and J ends, which lost 6 bases and 3 bases, there was a span of 15 bases. Germline lookup yields CDR1 MNHEY and CDR2 SMNVEV (reference sequence). The CDR3 has 14 residues. CDR3 coding DNA: TGTGCCAGCAGACCCCTGGGGCAGATCTACGAGCAGTACTTC. Protein product: CASRPLGQIYEQYF.

This rearrangement joins TRBV5-1 to TRBJ2-5; the match to TRBD1 covers 7 bases. Trimming at V came to 1 base and at J to 5 bases, leaving 8 bases not matched to a gene. Germline assignment: CDR1 SGHRS and CDR2 YFSETQ. The CDR3 spans 15 residues. CDR3 amino acids: CASSLQRQGSETQYF. CDR3 DNA: TGCGCCAGCAGCTTGCAACGACAGGGATCTGAGACCCAGTACTTC.